This record concerns one T cell receptor (beta chain) sequence. Its antigen is undetermined. Germline CDR1 and CDR2: MGHRA and YSYEKL. This CDR3 is 16 amino acids long. With 3 bases clipped from V and 0 bases from J, the junction kept 2 bases outside the gene matches. The data stem from a study of OX40 agonist ivuxolimab in advanced cancers. Generated by immunoSEQ multiplex PCR, the TCRdb table keeps only in-frame clones and is missing some. The table includes more than 35,000 clones, approximately 84% detected once. Study observations and caveats: Certain nonresponding patients likewise had low normalized T-cell clonal expansion.

The rearrangement joins TRBV4-1 to TRBJ2-1; 10 nucleotides agree with TRBD2. Here the sequenced sample was CD4+ or CD8+ T cells sorted from blood, taken in a trial of the OX40 agonist ivuxolimab. This sequence was found in an adult with an advanced solid tumor such as melanoma, head and neck, liver or kidney cancer. CDR3 region: CASSQASGSSYNEQFF. The CDR3 bases are TGCGCCAGCAGCCAGGCTAGCGGGAGCTCCTACAATGAGCAGTTCTTC.